Listed here is a single T cell receptor (beta chain). The sample originates from a study of blood T cell repertoires in COVID-19. About the research overall: Sites in the United States, Italy and Spain provided acute and convalescent COVID-19 samples. The cDNA or gDNA used as material had been derived from T cells, B-cell-depleted T cells, or PBMCs.

The CDR3 sequence is 15 residues long. With V trimmed by 4 bases and J by 6 bases, 8 bases remained unmatched. The germline gives CDR1 SEHNR, CDR2 FQNEAQ (reference sequence). Here immunoSEQ multiplex PCR was the method, and the copy in TCRdb shows in-frame clones only, minus some. This repertoire shows 120,000 to 150,000 clones, approximately 80% found once; its top ten account for roughly 4.5%. The genes are TRBV7-9 and TRBJ1-2, with 10 bases fitting TRBD1. The clonotype comes from a human donor in a cohort sampled during active COVID-19. Sequenced input: peripheral blood. The CDR3: CASSWGQGLSDGYTF. CDR3 nucleotide sequence: TGTGCCAGCAGCTGGGGACAGGGGCTTTCGGATGGCTACACCTTC.